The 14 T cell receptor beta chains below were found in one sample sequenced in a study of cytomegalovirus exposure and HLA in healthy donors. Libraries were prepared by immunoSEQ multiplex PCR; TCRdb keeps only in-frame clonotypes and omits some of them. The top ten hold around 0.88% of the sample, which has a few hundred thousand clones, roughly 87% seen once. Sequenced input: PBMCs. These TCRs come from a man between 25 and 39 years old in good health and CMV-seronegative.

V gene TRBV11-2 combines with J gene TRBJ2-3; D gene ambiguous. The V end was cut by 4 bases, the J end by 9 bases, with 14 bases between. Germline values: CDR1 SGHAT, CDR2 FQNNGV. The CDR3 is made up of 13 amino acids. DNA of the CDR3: TGTGCCAGCAGCTCCTCTCTGGGCCTGACGCAGTATTTT. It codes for CASSSSLGLTQYF.

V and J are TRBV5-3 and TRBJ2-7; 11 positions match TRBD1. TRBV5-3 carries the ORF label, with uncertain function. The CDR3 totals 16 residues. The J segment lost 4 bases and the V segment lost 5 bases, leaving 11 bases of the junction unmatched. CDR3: CARSLREDRGLYEQYF. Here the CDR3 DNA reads TGTGCCAGAAGTCTAAGGGAGGACAGGGGGCTTTACGAGCAGTACTTC.

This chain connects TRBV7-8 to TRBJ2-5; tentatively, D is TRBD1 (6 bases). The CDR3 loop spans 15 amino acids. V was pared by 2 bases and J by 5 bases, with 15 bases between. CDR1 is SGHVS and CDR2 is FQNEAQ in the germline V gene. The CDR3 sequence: CASSLSWGRSETQYF. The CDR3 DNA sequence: TGTGCCAGCAGCTTATCTTGGGGGCGATCGGAGACCCAGTACTTC.

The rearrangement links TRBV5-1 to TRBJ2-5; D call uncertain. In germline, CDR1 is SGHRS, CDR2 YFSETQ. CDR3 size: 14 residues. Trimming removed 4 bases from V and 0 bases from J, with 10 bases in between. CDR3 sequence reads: CASSAVMYQETQYF. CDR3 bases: TGCGCCAGCAGCGCAGTCATGTACCAAGAGACCCAGTACTTC.

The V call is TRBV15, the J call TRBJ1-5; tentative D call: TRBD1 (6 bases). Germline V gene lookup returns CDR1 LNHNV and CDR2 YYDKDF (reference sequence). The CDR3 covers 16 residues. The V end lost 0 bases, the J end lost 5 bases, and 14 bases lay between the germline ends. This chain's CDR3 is CATSRDGTGRYQPQHF. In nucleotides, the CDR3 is TGTGCCACCAGCAGAGACGGAACAGGGCGCTATCAGCCCCAGCATTTT.

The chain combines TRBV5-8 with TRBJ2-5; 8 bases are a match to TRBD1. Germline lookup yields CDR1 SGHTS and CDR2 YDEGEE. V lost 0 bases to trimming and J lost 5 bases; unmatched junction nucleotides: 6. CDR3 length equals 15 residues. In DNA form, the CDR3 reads TGTGCCAGCAGCTTGGCGCCAGGGGGCATGGAGACCCAGTACTTC. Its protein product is CASSLAPGGMETQYF.

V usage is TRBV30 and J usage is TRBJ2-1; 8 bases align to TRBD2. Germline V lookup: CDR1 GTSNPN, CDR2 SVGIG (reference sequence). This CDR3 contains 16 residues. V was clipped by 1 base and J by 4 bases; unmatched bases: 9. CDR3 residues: CAWSGESSGYYNEQFF. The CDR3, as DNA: TGTGCCTGGAGTGGGGAATCTAGCGGGTATTACAATGAGCAGTTCTTC.

The CDR3 nucleotides read TGTGCCAGCAGTGGACGACAGATGGCAACTAATGAAAAACTGTTTTTT. As protein: CASSGRQMATNEKLFF. The genes are TRBV6-1 and TRBJ1-4; a weak D match, TRBD1 (5 bases). V lost 4 bases, J lost 0 bases, and 12 bases lay in between. Germline V gene data show CDR1 as MNHNS and CDR2 as SASEGT. This CDR3 has 16 amino acids.

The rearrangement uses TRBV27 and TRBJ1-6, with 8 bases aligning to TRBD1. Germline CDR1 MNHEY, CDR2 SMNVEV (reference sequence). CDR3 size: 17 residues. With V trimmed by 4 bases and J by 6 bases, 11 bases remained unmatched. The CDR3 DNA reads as TGTGCCAGCAGTTCCCACCTCCGACAGGGGCGTAATTCACCCCTCCACTTT. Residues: CASSSHLRQGRNSPLHF.

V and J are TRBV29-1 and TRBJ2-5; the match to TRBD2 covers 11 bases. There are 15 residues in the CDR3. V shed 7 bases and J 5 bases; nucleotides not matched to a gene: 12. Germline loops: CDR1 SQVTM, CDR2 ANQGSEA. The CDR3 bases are TGCAGCGCTTCTTTGACTAGCGGGGTCGGGGAGACCCAGTACTTC. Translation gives CSASLTSGVGETQYF.

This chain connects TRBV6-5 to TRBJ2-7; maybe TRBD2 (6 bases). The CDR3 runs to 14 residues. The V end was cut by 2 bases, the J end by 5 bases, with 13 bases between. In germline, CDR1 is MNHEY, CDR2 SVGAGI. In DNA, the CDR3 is TGTGCCAGCAGTTACCGTGGGGGGAGAAACGAGCAGTACTTC. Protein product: CASSYRGGRNEQYF.

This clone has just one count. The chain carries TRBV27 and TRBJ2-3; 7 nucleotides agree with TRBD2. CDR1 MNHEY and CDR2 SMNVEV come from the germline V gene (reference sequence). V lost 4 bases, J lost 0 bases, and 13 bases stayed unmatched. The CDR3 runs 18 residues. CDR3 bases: TGTGCCAGCAGTTGGCTGACTGGGGTAGCGGGCAGCACAGATACGCAGTATTTT. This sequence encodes CASSWLTGVAGSTDTQYF.

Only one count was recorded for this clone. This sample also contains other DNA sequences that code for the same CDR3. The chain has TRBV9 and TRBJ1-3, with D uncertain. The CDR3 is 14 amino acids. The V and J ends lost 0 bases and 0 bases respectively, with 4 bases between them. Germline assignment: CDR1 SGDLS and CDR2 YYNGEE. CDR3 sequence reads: CASSVGASGNTIYF. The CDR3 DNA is TGTGCCAGCAGCGTAGGGGCCTCTGGAAACACCATATATTTT.

The CDR3 loop reads CASSSLAGGGHEQFF. The CDR3 region has the DNA TGTGCCAGCAGTTCACTAGCGGGGGGGGGCCATGAGCAGTTCTTC. This chain uses TRBV27 with TRBJ2-1; the match to TRBD2 covers 13 bases. Germline V lookup: CDR1 MNHEY, CDR2 SMNVEV (reference sequence). The CDR3 is made up of 15 amino acids. The J segment lost 8 bases and the V segment lost 4 bases, leaving 5 bases of the junction unmatched.